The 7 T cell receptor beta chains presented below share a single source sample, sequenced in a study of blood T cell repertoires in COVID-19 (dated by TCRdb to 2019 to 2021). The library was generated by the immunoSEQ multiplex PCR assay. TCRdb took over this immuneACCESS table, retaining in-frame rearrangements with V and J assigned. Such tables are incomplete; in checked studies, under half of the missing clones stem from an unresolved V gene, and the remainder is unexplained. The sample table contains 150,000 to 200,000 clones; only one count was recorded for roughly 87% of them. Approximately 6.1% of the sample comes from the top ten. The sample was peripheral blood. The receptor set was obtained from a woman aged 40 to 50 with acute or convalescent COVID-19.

Here the CDR3 reads CASSSRTGNNEQFF. In DNA form, the CDR3 reads TGCGCCAGCAGCTCCCGGACAGGAAACAATGAGCAGTTCTTC. The rearrangement links TRBV5-1 to TRBJ2-1, with 7 bases that match TRBD1. Germline loops: CDR1 SGHRS, CDR2 YFSETQ. Losses at the gene ends were 3 bases for V and 5 bases for J; bases not matched to a gene: 5. The CDR3 extends over 14 amino acids.

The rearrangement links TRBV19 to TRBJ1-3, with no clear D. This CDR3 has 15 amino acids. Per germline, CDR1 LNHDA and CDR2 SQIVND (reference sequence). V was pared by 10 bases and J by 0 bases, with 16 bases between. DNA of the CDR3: TGTGCCACCACACCCCGGGAGATCTCTGGAAACACCATATATTTT. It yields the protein CATTPREISGNTIYF.

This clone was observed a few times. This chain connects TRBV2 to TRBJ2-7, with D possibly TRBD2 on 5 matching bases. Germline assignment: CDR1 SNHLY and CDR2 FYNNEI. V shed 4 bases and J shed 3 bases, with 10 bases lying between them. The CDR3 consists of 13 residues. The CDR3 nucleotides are TGTGCCAGCAGTGCGCACAGCGGCTACGAGCAGTACTTC. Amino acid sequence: CASSAHSGYEQYF.

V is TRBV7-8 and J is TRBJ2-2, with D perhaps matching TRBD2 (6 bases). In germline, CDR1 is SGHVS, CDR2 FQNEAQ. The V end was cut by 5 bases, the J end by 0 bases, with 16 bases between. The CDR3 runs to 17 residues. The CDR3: CASSPFSSVANTGELFF. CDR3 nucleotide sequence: TGTGCCAGCAGCCCCTTTTCTAGCGTCGCGAACACCGGGGAGCTGTTTTTT.

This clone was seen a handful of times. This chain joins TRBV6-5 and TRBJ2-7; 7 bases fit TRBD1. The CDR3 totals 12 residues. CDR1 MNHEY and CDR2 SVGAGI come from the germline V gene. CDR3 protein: CAGRDSFYEQYF. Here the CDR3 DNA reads TGTGCGGGCCGGGACAGCTTCTACGAGCAGTACTTC.

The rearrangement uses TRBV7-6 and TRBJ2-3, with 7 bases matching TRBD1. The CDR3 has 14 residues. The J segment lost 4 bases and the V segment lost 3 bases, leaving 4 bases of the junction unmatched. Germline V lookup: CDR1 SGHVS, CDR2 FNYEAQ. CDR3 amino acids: CASSFGQGADTQYF. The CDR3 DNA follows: TGTGCCAGCAGCTTTGGGCAGGGGGCAGATACGCAGTATTTT.

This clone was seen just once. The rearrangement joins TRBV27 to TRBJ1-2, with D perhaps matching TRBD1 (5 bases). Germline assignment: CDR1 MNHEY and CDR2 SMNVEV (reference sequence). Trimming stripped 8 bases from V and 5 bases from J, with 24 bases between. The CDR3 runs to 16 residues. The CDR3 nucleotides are TGTGCCAGCCCCTTGGGGCAGGCCAAGGACCTGTATGGCTACACCTTC. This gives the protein CASPLGQAKDLYGYTF.